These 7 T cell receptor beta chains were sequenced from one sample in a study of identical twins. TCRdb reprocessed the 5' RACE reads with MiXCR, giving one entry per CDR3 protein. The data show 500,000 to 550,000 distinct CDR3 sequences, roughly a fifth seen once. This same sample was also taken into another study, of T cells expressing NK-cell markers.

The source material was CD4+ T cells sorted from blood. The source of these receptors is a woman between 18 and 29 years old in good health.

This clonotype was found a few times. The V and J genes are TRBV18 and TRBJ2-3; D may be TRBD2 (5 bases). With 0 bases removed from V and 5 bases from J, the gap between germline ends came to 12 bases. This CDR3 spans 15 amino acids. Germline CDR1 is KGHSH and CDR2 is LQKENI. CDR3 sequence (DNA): TGTGCCAGCTCACCACCCAGTCGAGGGAGAGATACGCAGTATTTT. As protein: CASSPPSRGRDTQYF.

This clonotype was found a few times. CDR3 in amino acids: CASSLAAAVNYEQYF. CDR3 nucleotides: TGTGCCAGCAGCTTAGCGGCGGCCGTCAACTACGAGCAGTACTTC. The chain uses TRBV7-9 and TRBJ2-7; D unresolved. Germline CDR1 reads SEHNR; CDR2 reads FQNEAQ (reference sequence). The ends were cut back, 0 bases at V and 3 bases at J, with 12 bases in the middle. The CDR3 extends over 15 amino acids. Based on the CDR3 plus reference TRBV7-9 and TRBJ2-7, the full variable domain is DTGVSQNPRHKITKRGQNVTFRCDPISEHNRLYWYRQTLGQGPEFLTYFQNEAQLEKSRLLSDRFSAERPKGSFSTLEIQRTEQGDSAMYLCASSLAAAVNYEQYFGPGTRLTVT.

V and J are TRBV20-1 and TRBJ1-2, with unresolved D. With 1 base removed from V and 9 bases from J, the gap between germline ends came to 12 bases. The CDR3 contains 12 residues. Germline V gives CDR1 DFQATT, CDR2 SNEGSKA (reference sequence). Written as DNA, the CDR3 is TGCAGTGCTAGAGTTAGTCTTTTGAGCTACACCTTC. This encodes CSARVSLLSYTF.

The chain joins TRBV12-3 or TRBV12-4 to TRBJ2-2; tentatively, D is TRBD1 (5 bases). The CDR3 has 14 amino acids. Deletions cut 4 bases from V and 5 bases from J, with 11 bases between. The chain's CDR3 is CASSYQGWTGELFF. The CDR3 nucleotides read TGTGCCAGCAGTTACCAGGGTTGGACCGGGGAGCTGTTTTTT.

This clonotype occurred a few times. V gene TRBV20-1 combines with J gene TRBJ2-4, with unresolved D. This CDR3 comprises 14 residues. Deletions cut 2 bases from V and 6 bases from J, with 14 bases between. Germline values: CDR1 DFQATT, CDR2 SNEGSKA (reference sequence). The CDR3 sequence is CSARPPLGGNIQYF. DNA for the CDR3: TGCAGTGCTAGACCCCCCCTCGGTGGAAACATTCAGTACTTC.

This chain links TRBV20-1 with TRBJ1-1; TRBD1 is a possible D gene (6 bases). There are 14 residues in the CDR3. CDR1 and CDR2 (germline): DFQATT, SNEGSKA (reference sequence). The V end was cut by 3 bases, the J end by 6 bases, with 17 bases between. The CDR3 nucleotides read TGCAGTGCTAGGAGTGCGGGGGGCGCGTCTGAAGCTTTCTTT. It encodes CSARSAGGASEAFF.

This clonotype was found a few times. The CDR3 protein is CASPPPGSPTDTQYF. In DNA form, the CDR3 reads TGTGCCAGCCCCCCTCCCGGGAGTCCCACAGATACGCAGTATTTT. The V gene is TRBV28, the J gene TRBJ2-3; D is possibly TRBD2 (6 bases). The V end lost 8 bases, the J end lost 2 bases, and 17 bases lay between the germline ends. The V gene's germline CDR1 is MDHEN and CDR2 SYDVKM. This CDR3 contains 15 residues.